One and the same sample provided the 17 T cell receptor beta chains below, sequenced in a study of T cells in women clearing cervical HPV infection. Clones were sequenced by immunoSEQ multiplex PCR, and TCRdb holds only the in-frame ones, with some missing. The clone table shows 40,000 or so clones, with the ten largest holding approximately 6.6%. Sequencing was carried out using blood buffy coat. These receptors all come from a woman between 18 and 70 years old with a cervical HPV16 infection that either progressed to CIN3+ or cleared (not recorded which).

As for this clone: The DNA ends 3 residues before the CDR3 does, and the rest of the CDR3 is filled in from the germline J gene. J is TRBJ1-2 and V is TRBV19; no clear D. There are 14 residues in the CDR3. V shed 1 base and J shed 0 bases, with 6 bases lying between them. Germline assignment: CDR1 LNHDA and CDR2 SQIVND (reference sequence). The CDR3 protein is CASSIVHTNYGYTF. The CDR3 DNA, read in part, is TGTGCCAGTAGTATAGTTCACACTAACTATGGC. The variable domain in full, completed from reference TRBV19 and TRBJ1-2, reads DGGITQSPKYLFRKEGQNVTLSCEQNLNHDAMYWYRQDPGQGLRLIYYSQIVNDFQKGDIAEGYSVSREKKESFPLTVTSAQKNPTAFYLCASSIVHTNYGYTFGSGTRLTVV.

CDR3 sequence: CASSLGPETEGYTF. The CDR3 bases that were read are TGCGCCAGCAGCTTGGGCCCAGAAACCGAGGGC. V usage is TRBV5-1 and J usage is TRBJ1-2; D is undetermined. The read is 3 residues too short to cover the CDR3 end, so that end is filled in from the germline J gene. This CDR3 spans 14 amino acids. CDR1 and CDR2 (germline): SGHRS, YFSETQ.

With respect to this clone: The read ends 3 residues shy of where the CDR3 ends; the end is completed using the germline J gene. The J gene is TRBJ2-7, the V gene TRBV29-1, with a possible D match to TRBD1 (6 bases). The CDR3 spans 12 residues. Germline CDR1 and CDR2: SQVTM and ANQGSEA. Trimming pared 7 bases from V and 0 bases from J, leaving 10 bases between. The CDR3 bases that were read are TGCAGCGCTAGACAGGACTCCTACGAG. It encodes CSARQDSYE. The CDR3 in its entirety is CSARQDSYEQYF.

As regards this clone: The read gets to within 3 residues of the CDR3 end, and the germline J gene fills in the rest. The chain uses TRBV7-3 and TRBJ2-3; TRBD2 matches at 10 bases. This CDR3 is 16 amino acids long. After removal of 1 base from V and 4 bases from J, the junction contained 5 bases not matched to a gene. Germline CDR1 SGHTA, CDR2 FQGTGA. The sequenced part of the CDR3 DNA is TGTGCCAGCAGCTTAAATCCTAGCGGGGGCGCAGATACG. Protein sequence: CASSLNPSGGADT. The entire CDR3 is CASSLNPSGGADTQYF.

As for this clone: The read halts 3 residues ahead of the CDR3 end, with the missing end drawn from the germline J gene. This chain uses TRBV7-2 with TRBJ1-1, with no clear D. Trimming pared 2 bases from V and 0 bases from J, leaving 4 bases between. This CDR3 spans 13 amino acids. Germline assignment: CDR1 SGHTA and CDR2 FQGNSA. The CDR3 spells CASSLSVNTEAFF. The DNA read from the CDR3 is TGTGCCAGCAGCTTATCGGTGAACACTGAA.

Regarding this clone: Read data end 3 residues before the CDR3 end; the end is taken from the germline J gene. The chain has TRBV20-1 and TRBJ2-1; 8 nucleotides align to TRBD2. Germline V gene sequence: CDR1 DFQATT, CDR2 SNEGSKA (reference sequence). V gave up 4 bases and J gave up 2 bases; unmatched junction bases: 10. The CDR3 consists of 16 residues. The CDR3 loop is CSATPPLAGTYNEQFF. The CDR3 DNA, read in part, is TGCAGTGCTACTCCACCTCTAGCGGGCACCTACAATGAG.

To note about this clone: The read ends 3 residues shy of where the CDR3 ends; the end is completed using the germline J gene. V and J are TRBV30 and TRBJ1-1; D ambiguous. The CDR3 extends over 14 amino acids. Trimming cost V 4 bases and J 3 bases, with 15 bases left between them. Germline CDR1 reads GTSNPN; CDR2 reads SVGIG (reference sequence). The sequenced part of the CDR3 DNA is TGTGCCTGGACAGTCCTGGAGGGTGACACTGAA. This encodes CAWTVLEGDTE. The entire CDR3 reads CAWTVLEGDTEAFF. Looking up the rest from reference TRBV30 and TRBJ1-1 gives the full variable domain: SQTIHQWPATLVQPVGSPLSLECTVEGTSNPNLYWYRQAAGRGLQLLFYSVGIGQISSEVPQNLSASRPQDRQFILSSKKLLLSDSGFYLCAWTVLEGDTEAFFGQGTRLTVV.

Notes on this clone: The missing CDR3 end, 3 residues past where the read stops, is filled in from the germline J gene. This chain joins TRBV13 and TRBJ2-3; possibly TRBD2 for D (6 bases). The germline V gene encodes CDR1 PRHDT and CDR2 FYEKMQ (reference sequence). The CDR3 length is 14 residues. V gave up 5 bases and J gave up 2 bases, with 11 bases separating them. The chain's CDR3 is CASSVRGNTDTQYF. The CDR3 bases that were read are TGTGCCAGCAGCGTTCGGGGGAACACAGATACG.

Points on this clone: The CDR3 is cut off 3 residues early in the read; its end comes from the germline J gene. V is TRBV19 and J is TRBJ2-3; 7 bases are shared with TRBD2. This CDR3 is 15 amino acids long. Per the germline V gene, CDR1 is LNHDA and CDR2 is SQIVND (reference sequence). CDR3 sequence: CASSITFGGKETQYF. CDR3 bases read: TGTGCCAGTAGTATAACTTTCGGGGGGAAAGAGACG.

This clone is called medium-sized based on its frequency. The read finishes 3 residues shy of the CDR3 end, and the germline J gene is used to complete it. The rearrangement links TRBV5-1 to TRBJ1-5; 7 bases align to TRBD1. The CDR3 contains 15 residues. Germline V gene sequence: CDR1 SGHRS, CDR2 YFSETQ. The CDR3 here is CASSLLGQPIEPQHF. CDR3 bases read: TGCGCCAGCAGCCTCCTGGGACAGCCTATCGAACCC.

To note about this clone: The read ends 3 residues before the CDR3 terminus; that terminus is restored from the germline J gene. The chain carries TRBV2 and TRBJ2-1; a possible D gene is TRBD2 (5 bases). This CDR3 contains 14 residues. The germline V gene encodes CDR1 SNHLY and CDR2 FYNNEI. V was shortened by 5 bases and J by 4 bases, with 12 bases between the two germline ends. The part of the CDR3 DNA that was read is TGTGCCAGCAGTATTCTAAGAGGGTACAATGAG. Translating it yields CASSILRGYNE. The whole CDR3 reads CASSILRGYNEQFF.

This chain's CDR3 is CSARDQQGNTEAFF. The CDR3 bases that were read are TGCAGTGCTAGAGATCAACAGGGGAACACTGAA. The chain employs TRBV20-1 and TRBJ1-1; possibly TRBD1 for D (6 bases). Read sequence stops 3 residues before the CDR3 end, and the germline J gene provides the missing end. The CDR3 covers 14 residues. Germline V gives CDR1 DFQATT, CDR2 SNEGSKA (reference sequence). Trimming pared 0 bases from V and 1 base from J, leaving 9 bases between.

As for this clone: The read gets to within 3 residues of the CDR3 end, and the germline J gene fills in the rest. The chain is built from TRBV5-4 and TRBJ2-1, with D perhaps TRBD1 (5 bases). Germline CDR1 and CDR2: SGHNT and YYREEE (reference sequence). V dropped 0 bases and J dropped 0 bases, with 7 bases sitting between them. The CDR3 is made up of 15 amino acids. CDR3 region: CASSLDGASYNEQFF. CDR3 DNA (partial): TGTGCCAGCAGCTTGGATGGGGCCTCCTACAATGAG. Drawing the rest from reference TRBV5-4 and TRBJ2-1, the complete variable domain is ETGVTQSPTHLIKTRGQQVTLRCSSQSGHNTVSWYQQALGQGPQFIFQYYREEENGRGNFPPRFSGLQFPNYSSELNVNALELDDSALYLCASSLDGASYNEQFFGPGTRLTVL.

As concerns this clone: The CDR3 goes on 3 residues after the read ends, and that part is filled in from the germline J gene. The chain couples TRBV20-1 to TRBJ2-1; 14 positions match TRBD2. With 0 bases clipped from V and 9 bases from J, the junction kept 7 bases outside the gene matches. Germline V gene sequence: CDR1 DFQATT, CDR2 SNEGSKA (reference sequence). The CDR3 spans 16 residues. The CDR3 spells CSARDGGLAGVGEQFF. The DNA read from the CDR3 is TGCAGTGCTAGAGATGGGGGACTAGCGGGGGTAGGTGAG.

To note about this clone: The read gets to within 3 residues of the CDR3 end, and the germline J gene fills in the rest. The chain uses TRBV19 and TRBJ1-4, with 9 bases lining up with TRBD1. Germline V CDR1 and CDR2: LNHDA, SQIVND (reference sequence). V gave up 3 bases and J gave up 5 bases; unmatched junction bases: 1. The CDR3 spans 14 residues. The covered CDR3 bases are TGTGCCAGTAGTATGGGGACAGGGAATGAAAAA. Translated, it gives CASSMGTGNEK. The entire CDR3 sequence reads CASSMGTGNEKLFF.

A remark on this clone: Sequencing ends 3 residues short of the CDR3 end; the germline J gene provides the rest. V is TRBV20-1 and J is TRBJ2-1; D call uncertain. From germline, CDR1 is DFQATT and CDR2 SNEGSKA (reference sequence). The CDR3 spans 11 residues. V lost 5 bases and J 5 bases, leaving 7 bases between the germline ends. The CDR3: CSAHKDNEQFF. The CDR3 bases that were read are TGCAGTGCTCACAAGGACAATGAG.

On this clone itself: The CDR3 extends 3 residues past the end of the read, so its final part is completed from the germline J gene. The chain links TRBV7-9 to TRBJ2-3; 7 bases map to TRBD1. Germline CDR1 reads SEHNR; CDR2 reads FQNEAQ (reference sequence). V lost 1 base, J lost 3 bases, and 4 bases stayed unmatched. There are 15 residues in the CDR3. The CDR3 reads CASSLGPRGTDTQYF. Partial CDR3 DNA: TGTGCCAGCAGCTTAGGGCCCAGGGGGACAGATACG.